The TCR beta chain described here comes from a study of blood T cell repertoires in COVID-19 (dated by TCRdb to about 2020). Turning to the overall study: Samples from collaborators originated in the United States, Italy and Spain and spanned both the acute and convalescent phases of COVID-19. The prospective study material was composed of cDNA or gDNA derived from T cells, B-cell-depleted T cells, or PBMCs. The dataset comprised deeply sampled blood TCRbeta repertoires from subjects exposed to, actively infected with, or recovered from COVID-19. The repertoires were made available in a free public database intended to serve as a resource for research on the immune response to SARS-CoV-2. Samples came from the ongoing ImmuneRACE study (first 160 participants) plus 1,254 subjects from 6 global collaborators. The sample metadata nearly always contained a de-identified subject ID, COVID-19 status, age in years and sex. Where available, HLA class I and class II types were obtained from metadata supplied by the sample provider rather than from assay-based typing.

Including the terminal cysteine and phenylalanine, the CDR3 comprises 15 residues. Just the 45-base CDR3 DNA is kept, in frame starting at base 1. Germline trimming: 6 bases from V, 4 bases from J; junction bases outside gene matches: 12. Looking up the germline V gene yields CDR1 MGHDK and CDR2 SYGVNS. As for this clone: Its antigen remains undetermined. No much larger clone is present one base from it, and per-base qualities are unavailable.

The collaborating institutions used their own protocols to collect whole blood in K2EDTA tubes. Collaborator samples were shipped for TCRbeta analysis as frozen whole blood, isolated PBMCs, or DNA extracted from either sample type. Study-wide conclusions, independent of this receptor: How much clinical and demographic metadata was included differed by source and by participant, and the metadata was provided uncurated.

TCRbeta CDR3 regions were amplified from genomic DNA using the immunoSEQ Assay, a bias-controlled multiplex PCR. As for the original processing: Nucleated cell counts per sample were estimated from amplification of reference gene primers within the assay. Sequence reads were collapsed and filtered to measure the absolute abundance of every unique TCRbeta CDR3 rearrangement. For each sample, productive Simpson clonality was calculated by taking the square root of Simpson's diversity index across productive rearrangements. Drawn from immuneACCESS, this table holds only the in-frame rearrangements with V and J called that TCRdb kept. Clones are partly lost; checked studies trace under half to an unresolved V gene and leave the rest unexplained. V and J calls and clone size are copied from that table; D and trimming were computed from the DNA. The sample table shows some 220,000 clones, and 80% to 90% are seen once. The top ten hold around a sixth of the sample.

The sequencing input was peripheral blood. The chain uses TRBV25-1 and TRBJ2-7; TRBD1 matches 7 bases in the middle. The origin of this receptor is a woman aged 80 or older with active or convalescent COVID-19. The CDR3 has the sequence CASRPMTGIGYEQYF. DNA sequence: TGTGCCAGCAGGCCGATGACAGGGATCGGTTACGAGCAGTACTTC.